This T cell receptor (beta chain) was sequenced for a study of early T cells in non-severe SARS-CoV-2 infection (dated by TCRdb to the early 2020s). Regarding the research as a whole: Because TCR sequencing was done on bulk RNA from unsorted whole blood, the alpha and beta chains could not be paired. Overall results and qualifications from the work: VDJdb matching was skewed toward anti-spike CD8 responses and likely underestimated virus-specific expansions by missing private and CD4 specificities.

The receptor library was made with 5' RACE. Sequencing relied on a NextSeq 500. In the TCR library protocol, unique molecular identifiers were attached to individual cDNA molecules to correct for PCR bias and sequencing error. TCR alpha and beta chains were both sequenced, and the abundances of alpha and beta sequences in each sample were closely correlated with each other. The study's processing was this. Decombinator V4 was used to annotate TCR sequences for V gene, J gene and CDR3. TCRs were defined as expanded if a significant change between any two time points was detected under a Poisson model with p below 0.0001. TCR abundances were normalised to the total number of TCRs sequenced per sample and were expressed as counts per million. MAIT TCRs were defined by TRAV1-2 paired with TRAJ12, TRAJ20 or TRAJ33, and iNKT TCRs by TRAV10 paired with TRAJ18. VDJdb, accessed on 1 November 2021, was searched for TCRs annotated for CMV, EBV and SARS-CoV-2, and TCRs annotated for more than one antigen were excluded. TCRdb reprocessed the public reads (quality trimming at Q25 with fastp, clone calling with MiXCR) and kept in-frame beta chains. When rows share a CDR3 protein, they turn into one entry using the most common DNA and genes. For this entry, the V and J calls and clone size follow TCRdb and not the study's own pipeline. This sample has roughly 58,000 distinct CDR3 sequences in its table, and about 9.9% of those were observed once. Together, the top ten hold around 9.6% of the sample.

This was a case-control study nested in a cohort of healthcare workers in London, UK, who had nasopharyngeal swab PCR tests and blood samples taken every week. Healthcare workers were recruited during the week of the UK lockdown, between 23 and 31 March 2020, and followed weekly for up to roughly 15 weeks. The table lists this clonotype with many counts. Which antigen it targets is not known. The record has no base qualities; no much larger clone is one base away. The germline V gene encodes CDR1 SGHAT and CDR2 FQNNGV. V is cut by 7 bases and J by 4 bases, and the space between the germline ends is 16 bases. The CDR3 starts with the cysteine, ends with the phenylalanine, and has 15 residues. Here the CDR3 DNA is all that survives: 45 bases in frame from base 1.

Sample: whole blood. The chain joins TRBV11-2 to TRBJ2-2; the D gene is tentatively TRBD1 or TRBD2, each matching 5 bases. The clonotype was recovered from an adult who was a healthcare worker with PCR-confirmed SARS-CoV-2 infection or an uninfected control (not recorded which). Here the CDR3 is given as CASNSGTILTGELFF. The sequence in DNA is TGTGCCAGCAACTCCGGGACCATTCTCACCGGGGAGCTGTTTTTT.